Following are 15 T cell receptor beta chains from one sample sequenced in a study of tumor-infiltrating lymphocytes in primary liver carcinoma. Blood RNA was derived from unsorted whole blood, and germline DNA was extracted too. Constant-region priming of around 490 ng total RNA yielded TCR beta cDNA. Three-round nested multiplex PCR performed with slightly modified ARM-PCR produced the TCR beta libraries. The opening two PCR rounds, approximately 10 cycles each, paired TRBV1-TRBV30 forward primers with a C-beta reverse primer. One entry per CDR3 protein results from TCRdb running MiXCR on the multiplex PCR reads. The table shows around 330,000 distinct CDR3 sequences, with 50% to 70% occurring only once. The sequencing input was peripheral blood. These receptors all stem from a man aged 40-55 years with primary liver carcinoma and hepatitis B virus infection.

This clonotype was seen more than once but under ten times. CDR3 region: CASRRVYNEQFF. The CDR3 DNA reads TGTGCCAGCAGACGGGTGTACAATGAGCAGTTCTTC. The rearrangement links TRBV12-3 or TRBV12-4 to TRBJ2-1; D not resolved. CDR3 size: 12 residues. The V end lost 6 bases, the J end lost 4 bases, and 7 bases lay between the germline ends.

There are a few counts of this clonotype. The V gene is TRBV5-4, the J gene TRBJ2-2, with 9 bases matching TRBD2. Germline CDR1 reads SGHNT; CDR2 reads YYREEE (reference sequence). Trimming cost V 1 base and J 7 bases; bases outside gene matches: 11. The CDR3 has 17 residues. CDR3 bases: TGTGCCAGCAGCTTGTTCGGCGGGAGGGCCTTGGGCGGGGAGCTGTTTTTT. This gives the protein CASSLFGGRALGGELFF.

This rearrangement joins TRBV28 to TRBJ2-5; 8 nucleotides align to TRBD2. The length of the CDR3 is 16 residues. The V segment lost 7 bases and the J segment 4 bases; nucleotides outside the gene matches: 14. Germline CDR1 and CDR2: MDHEN and SYDVKM. The CDR3: CASNPLTSGSRETQYF. CDR3 bases: TGTGCCAGCAATCCTCTGACAAGCGGGAGCAGAGAGACCCAGTACTTC.

This clonotype is a singleton in its sample. The junction shows a germline mismatch at one end, possibly a read error. The gene calls are TRBV5-1 and TRBJ2-5, with TRBD2 matching 8 bases. The germline V gene has CDR1 SGHRS and CDR2 YFSETQ. The CDR3 sequence is 15 residues long. CDR3 DNA sequence: TGCGCCAGCGGCTTGTTGCCGGGGGGGCCAGAGACCCAGTACTTC. Translated, it gives CASGLLPGGPETQYF.

Notes on this clonotype: A much larger clone lies a single base off, so this may be a read error. The CDR3 ends on some other residue instead of the conserved phenylalanine or tryptophan, so this is likely a read error. The chain employs TRBV12-3 or TRBV12-4 and TRBJ2-2, with D maybe TRBD1 (7 bases). Between the trimmed V and J ends, which lost 5 bases and 6 bases, there was a span of 10 bases. The CDR3 extends over 13 amino acids. The DNA of the CDR3 is TGTGCCAGCAGTCCCAGGGGGGCCGGGGAGCTGTTTCTT. Protein: CASSPRGAGELFL.

The chain has TRBV18 and TRBJ2-3; D is uncertain. The CDR3 sequence is 15 residues long. Germline CDR1 reads KGHSH; CDR2 reads LQKENI. V was clipped by 3 bases and J by 2 bases, with 12 bases between them. CDR3 coding DNA: TGTGCCAGCTCACCTGATATGAGTTCCACAGATACGCAGTATTTT. Protein product: CASSPDMSSTDTQYF.

Comments on this clonotype: A much more abundant neighbour one base away suggests this may be a read error. V and J are TRBV7-9 and TRBJ2-1; D call uncertain. This CDR3 region has 13 residues. Germline V gene lookup returns CDR1 SEHNR and CDR2 FQNEAQ (reference sequence). The germline V and J ends were trimmed by 8 bases and 6 bases, with 14 bases remaining between them. Written as DNA, the CDR3 is TGTGCCAGCGCCTTAAGATCGATCAATGAGCAGTTCTTC. This gives the protein CASALRSINEQFF.

V is TRBV12-3 or TRBV12-4 and J is TRBJ2-1, with a weak D call TRBD2 (6 bases). The CDR3 consists of 15 residues. V was trimmed by 2 bases and J by 9 bases, leaving 17 bases between them. The CDR3 region has the DNA TGTGCCAGCAGTTTACTAGAGGGAGGACCCGGTGAGCAGTTCTTC. Amino acids: CASSLLEGGPGEQFF.

Notes on this clonotype: The CDR3 does not end in the conserved phenylalanine or tryptophan, so this is likely a read error. This sequence joins TRBV6-1 and TRBJ2-5; D is unclear. The V and J ends lost 5 bases and 7 bases respectively, with 20 bases between them. The CDR3 spans 15 residues. The germline gives CDR1 MNHNS, CDR2 SASEGT. The CDR3 DNA is TGTGCCAGCAGTCAAGGCGCCTTGCCTTTGGGGACCCAGTACATC. This sequence encodes CASSQGALPLGTQYI.

This chain joins TRBV11-1 and TRBJ2-1; 9 bases agree with TRBD2. Germline-derived CDR1 and CDR2 are SGHAT and FQDESV (reference sequence). CDR3 length: 12 residues. Losses at the gene ends were 9 bases for V and 10 bases for J; bases not matched to a gene: 7. The CDR3 DNA reads TGTGCCAGGGCGGGAGGGAGAATGGAGCAGTTCTTC. This sequence encodes CARAGGRMEQFF.

There are a few counts of this clonotype. The rearrangement links TRBV28 to TRBJ2-7; D gene ambiguous. The CDR3 is 10 amino acids. V shed 6 bases and J shed 4 bases, with 4 bases lying between them. Per the germline V gene, CDR1 is MDHEN and CDR2 is SYDVKM. CDR3 coding DNA: TGTGCCAGCAGAGATTACGAGCAGTACTTC. This sequence encodes CASRDYEQYF.

The rearrangement links TRBV28 to TRBJ1-5; D gene ambiguous. Looked up from germline, CDR1 is MDHEN and CDR2 is SYDVKM. The germline V and J ends were trimmed by 5 bases and 6 bases, with 14 bases remaining between them. The CDR3 has 14 residues. The CDR3 DNA reads as TGTGCCAGCAGTCAACCCAAAGGCGTTCAGCCCCAGCATTTT. Its protein is CASSQPKGVQPQHF.

Turning to this clonotype: A much larger clone lies a single base off, so this may be a read error. The J gene is TRBJ2-1, the V gene TRBV6-1, with 9 bases identical to TRBD2. V shed 8 bases and J 7 bases; nucleotides not matched to a gene: 12. The CDR3 is 15 residues long. The germline V gene encodes CDR1 MNHNS and CDR2 SASEGT. Here the CDR3 DNA reads TGTGCCAGCCCTAGGGGCGGGAGGGCCAGGAATGAGCAGTTCTTC. This translates into CASPRGGRARNEQFF.

The chain joins TRBV6-5 to TRBJ1-3; unclear D gene. Germline V gene sequence: CDR1 MNHEY, CDR2 SVGAGI. CDR3 size: 18 residues. Trimming stripped 3 bases from V and 0 bases from J, with 18 bases between. CDR3 nucleotides: TGTGCCAGCAGTTATTCGGCACCTGGGCGGAGCTCTGGAAACACCATATATTTT. Protein: CASSYSAPGRSSGNTIYF.

Points on this clonotype: One base away lies a much larger clone, so this may be a sequencing read error. This rearrangement joins TRBV6-6 to TRBJ2-7; TRBD2 matches 7 bases. V was clipped by 6 bases and J by 4 bases; unmatched bases: 9. From germline, CDR1 is MNHNY and CDR2 SVGAGI (reference sequence). The CDR3 is made up of 14 amino acids. CDR3 in DNA: TGTGCCAGCAGCCAACCGGGAGCGGGATACGAGCAGTACTTC. Its translation is CASSQPGAGYEQYF.